This passage covers 9 T cell receptor beta chains from one sample sequenced in a study of PD-L1 blockade in urothelial cancer (dated by TCRdb to about 2017). This sample's time point label indicates: pretreatment peripheral blood. Library preparation employed the immunoSEQ multiplex PCR assay. In its TCRdb copy, this immuneACCESS table keeps in-frame sequences only and misses some clones. Where compared with another copy, unresolved V genes explain less than half of these, and the others have no known cause. Across this sample there are about 45,000 clones, with about 88% seen only once. Around 25% of the sample is taken by the ten largest. The sample consisted of PBMCs, taken around atezolizumab (anti-PD-L1) treatment. Receptors were obtained from a donor aged 40 or older with urothelial cancer.

The genes are TRBV14 and TRBJ2-1, with 10 bases matching TRBD2. Germline loops: CDR1 SGHDN, CDR2 FVKESK. The CDR3 consists of 17 residues. J gave up 0 bases and V 5 bases, and 7 bases lay outside the gene matches. CDR3 region: CASSTRTSGISYNEQFF. CDR3 bases: TGTGCCAGCAGCACACGGACTAGCGGCATCTCCTACAATGAGCAGTTCTTC.

This chain links TRBV29-1 with TRBJ2-1; D may be TRBD2 (5 bases). The length of the CDR3 is 14 residues. Trimming cost V 2 bases and J 0 bases, with 8 bases left between them. CDR1 is SQVTM and CDR2 is ANQGSEA in the germline V gene. The CDR3: CSVERTASYNEQFF. In nucleotides, the CDR3 is TGCAGCGTTGAAAGGACTGCCTCCTACAATGAGCAGTTCTTC.

This chain links TRBV7-3 with TRBJ2-1; D might be TRBD2 (6 bases). This CDR3 comprises 15 residues. Trimming removed 5 bases from V and 9 bases from J, with 20 bases in between. Germline CDR1 reads SGHTA; CDR2 reads FQGTGA. CDR3 loop: CASSPRGGRDGEQFF. For the CDR3, the DNA is TGTGCCAGCAGCCCAAGGGGAGGCAGGGATGGTGAGCAGTTCTTC. The full variable domain, completed using reference TRBV7-3 and TRBJ2-1, is GAGVSQTPSNKVTEKGKYVELRCDPISGHTALYWYRQSLGQGPEFLIYFQGTGAADDSGLPNDRFFAVRPEGSVSTLKIQRTERGDSAVYLCASSPRGGRDGEQFFGPGTRLTVL.

J is TRBJ1-5 and V is TRBV21-1. TRBV21-1 is classified as a pseudogene. The CDR3 length is 16 residues. CDR3 sequence: CASSSRGGIGDQPQHF. The DNA of the CDR3 is TGTGCCAGCAGCTCTAGGGGGGGTATCGGGGATCAGCCCCAGCATTTT.

The chain combines TRBV27 with TRBJ2-7; 8 positions match TRBD1. The germline V gene encodes CDR1 MNHEY and CDR2 SMNVEV (reference sequence). The CDR3 extends over 14 amino acids. V shed 8 bases and J 3 bases; nucleotides not matched to a gene: 9. Here the CDR3 reads CASAQGVPFYEQYF. The DNA of the CDR3 is TGTGCCAGCGCACAGGGGGTCCCGTTCTACGAGCAGTACTTC.

This clone was seen only a few times. The chain couples TRBV7-9 to TRBJ2-3, with D possibly TRBD2 on 6 matching bases. The CDR3 has 15 amino acids. V shed 5 bases and J shed 6 bases, with 18 bases lying between them. Germline V gene lookup returns CDR1 SEHNR and CDR2 FQNEAQ (reference sequence). CDR3 coding DNA: TGTGCCAGCAGCCCCCCGGGGACTCCGGGGGATACGCAGTATTTT. It codes for CASSPPGTPGDTQYF. The full variable domain, rest sourced from reference TRBV7-9 and TRBJ2-3, is DTGVSQNPRHKITKRGQNVTFRCDPISEHNRLYWYRQTLGQGPEFLTYFQNEAQLEKSRLLSDRFSAERPKGSFSTLEIQRTEQGDSAMYLCASSPPGTPGDTQYFGPGTRLTVL.

The chain couples TRBV9 to TRBJ2-2; TRBD1 aligns across 8 bases. Trimming took 4 bases from V and 1 from J; bases not matched to a gene: 12. The germline gives CDR1 SGDLS, CDR2 YYNGEE. The CDR3 is made up of 18 amino acids. The CDR3 bases are TGTGCCAGCAGCAGGAGGGGAGTGGGGACAGGGAACACCGGGGAGCTGTTTTTT. Protein product: CASSRRGVGTGNTGELFF.

This rearrangement joins TRBV6-5 to TRBJ2-7; D unclear. V lost 0 bases, J lost 2 bases, and 11 bases lay in between. The CDR3 covers 15 residues. Germline V gene lookup returns CDR1 MNHEY and CDR2 SVGAGI. The CDR3 DNA is TGTGCCAGCAGTTACTCAGGTACTACCGCCTACGAGCAGTACTTC. The encoded protein is CASSYSGTTAYEQYF.

The V call is TRBV7-8, the J call TRBJ1-2; D remains unclear. The CDR3 spans 15 residues. Per the germline V gene, CDR1 is SGHVS and CDR2 is FQNEAQ. Trimming cost V 0 bases and J 4 bases, with 12 bases left between them. CDR3 sequence: CASSLAGDRSYGYTF. The CDR3 bases are TGTGCCAGCAGCTTAGCCGGGGATCGGAGCTATGGCTACACCTTC.